These 3 T cell receptor beta chains originate from one sample sequenced in a study of OX40 agonist ivuxolimab in advanced cancers. Using immunoSEQ multiplex PCR, the repertoire was profiled, and TCRdb retains in-frame clones only, with some absent. The sample carries 60,000 or so clones, about 79% recorded once. Sequenced here: CD4+ or CD8+ T cells sorted from blood, sampled in a trial of the OX40 agonist ivuxolimab. The receptors come from an adult with an advanced solid tumor such as melanoma, head and neck, liver or kidney cancer.

The CDR3 DNA follows: TGTGCCACCGGACGTCTGACGGGAACCGGGGAGCTGTTTTTT. Amino acids: CATGRLTGTGELFF. This chain links TRBV28 with TRBJ2-2; D might be TRBD2 (5 bases). In germline, CDR1 is MDHEN, CDR2 SYDVKM. V lost 10 bases and J lost 5, with 17 bases in between. The CDR3 sequence is 14 residues long.

The chain recombines TRBV29-1 with TRBJ2-7, with D unresolved. Germline V gives CDR1 SQVTM, CDR2 ANQGSEA. The CDR3 length is 11 residues. The germline V and J ends were trimmed by 1 base and 6 bases, with 7 bases remaining between them. In DNA, the CDR3 is TGCAGCGTTGAAGGTGGGCGCGAGCAGTACTTC. This sequence encodes CSVEGGREQYF.

V gene TRBV5-1 combines with J gene TRBJ2-3; either TRBD1 or TRBD2 may fit D (5 bases each). This CDR3 comprises 17 residues. The ends were cut back, 2 bases at V and 2 bases at J, with 18 bases in the middle. The germline CDR1 and CDR2 sequences are SGHRS and YFSETQ. The CDR3 DNA follows: TGCGCCAGCAGCTTTTCCCATAGAGGGGCGGCCACAGATACGCAGTATTTT. Translation: CASSFSHRGAATDTQYF.